This T cell receptor beta chain is from a study of CD8 T cells in Susac syndrome. The length of the CDR3 is 18 residues. The germline CDR1 and CDR2 sequences are SGHRS and YFSETQ. The ends lost 0 bases at V and 4 bases at J; junction bases unmatched: 13. Random hexamers served to reverse transcribe roughly 0.45 to 1 ug RNA. TCRdb ran MiXCR on the immunoSEQ multiplex PCR reads and lists one entry per CDR3 protein. The table has 200,000 to 300,000 distinct CDR3 sequences, 90% to 97% seen once. What was sequenced was CD4+ T cells from PBMCs. The chain couples TRBV5-1 to TRBJ2-5, with 9 bases aligning to TRBD1. This clonotype was sampled from a human donor with Susac syndrome. CDR3 nucleotide sequence: TGCGCCAGCAGCTTGGATATACGGGACAGGGTAGGGCCAGAGACCCAGTACTTC. Translated: CASSLDIRDRVGPETQYF.